The 13 T cell receptor beta chains in this list originate from one sample, sequenced in a study of shared clonotypes between healthy human individuals (dated by TCRdb to about 2020). Receptor amplification or capture employed the immunoSEQ multiplex PCR assay. The clones in this table, taken by TCRdb from immuneACCESS, are in-frame only. Not every clone is retained; where verified, under half of the shortfall comes from an unresolved V gene, and the cause of the rest is unknown. This sample is represented by over 2 million clones; roughly 92% of them were singletons. The ten largest clonotypes hold around 0.38% of the sample. Sequencing input: naive CD4+ T cells from PBMCs. Reading the label with the study, this specimen's cell subset or site is: CD45RA+ positively selected. The receptors originated from a man aged 18 to 29 in good health. Some clones in this sample may be carry-over from other donors' samples.

About this clone itself: The same CDR3 is also encoded by other DNA sequences in this sample. This CDR3 reads CASSDRETQYF. Here the CDR3 DNA reads TGTGCCAGCAGTGACCGGGAGACCCAGTACTTC. The V gene is TRBV2, the J gene TRBJ2-5; D gene unclear. Per germline, CDR1 SNHLY and CDR2 FYNNEI. The length of the CDR3 is 11 residues. Between the trimmed V and J ends, which lost 3 bases and 5 bases, there was a span of 4 bases.

This chain joins TRBV9 and TRBJ1-6; D perhaps matches TRBD1 (5 bases). In germline, CDR1 is SGDLS, CDR2 YYNGEE. The CDR3 contains 15 residues. The V end was cut by 0 bases, the J end by 7 bases, with 11 bases between. CDR3 loop: CASSVEGRENSPLHF. Here the CDR3 DNA reads TGTGCCAGCAGCGTAGAGGGCAGGGAGAATTCACCCCTCCACTTT.

In its sample, this clone was seen once. The sample contains more than one DNA sequence encoding this CDR3. The CDR3 bases are TGCGCCAGCAGCTGGGGACAGGGGATGAACACTGAAGCTTTCTTT. Its translation: CASSWGQGMNTEAFF. The chain employs TRBV5-1 and TRBJ1-1; 10 bases agree with TRBD1. Germline loops: CDR1 SGHRS, CDR2 YFSETQ. Trimming at V came to 3 bases and at J to 0 bases, leaving 2 bases not matched to a gene. CDR3 length: 15 amino acids.

The chain carries TRBV28 and TRBJ1-2, with unresolved D. V was cut by 2 bases and J by 3 bases, with 4 bases left in between. The CDR3 is 12 amino acids. Germline loops: CDR1 MDHEN, CDR2 SYDVKM. CDR3 nucleotides: TGTGCCAGCAGTTTACTATACTATGGCTACACCTTC. Translating gives CASSLLYYGYTF.

This clone appeared once. This chain connects TRBV5-4 to TRBJ2-7, with TRBD1 as a possible D gene (5 bases). Looked up from germline, CDR1 is SGHNT and CDR2 is YYREEE (reference sequence). The CDR3 runs 12 residues. Trimming took 7 bases from V and 3 from J, leaving 11 bases between them. CDR3 nucleotide sequence: TGTGCCAGCGGACAACTTAACTACGAGCAGTACTTC. It codes for CASGQLNYEQYF.

This sequence joins TRBV5-1 and TRBJ2-2; D call uncertain. The CDR3 has 14 amino acids. With 0 bases removed from V and 4 bases from J, the gap between germline ends came to 7 bases. Germline V gives CDR1 SGHRS, CDR2 YFSETQ. The CDR3 DNA sequence: TGCGCCAGCAGCTTGGGAACCGTCACCGGGGAGCTGTTTTTT. Translating gives CASSLGTVTGELFF.

In the case of this clone: At the DNA level, this CDR3 is encoded by other sequences in the same sample as well. The CDR3 here is CASSPGAEETQYF. Here the CDR3 DNA reads TGTGCCAGCTCACCAGGGGCGGAAGAGACCCAGTACTTC. This chain joins TRBV18 and TRBJ2-5, with a weak D call TRBD1 (5 bases). Trimming took 2 bases from V and 3 from J, leaving 7 bases between them. CDR1 is KGHSH, CDR2 LQKENI, per germline. The CDR3 extends over 13 amino acids.

The chain joins TRBV7-9 to TRBJ2-5; D not resolved. The germline CDR1 and CDR2 sequences are SEHNR and FQNEAQ (reference sequence). The ends were cut back, 4 bases at V and 7 bases at J, with 16 bases in the middle. The CDR3 spans 14 residues. The CDR3 loop is CASSSPPKGRTQYF. CDR3 bases: TGTGCCAGCAGCTCCCCTCCAAAGGGCAGGACCCAGTACTTC.

CDR3 nucleotide sequence: TGTGCCAGCAGCTTATCTGTGCGCTACGAGCAGTACTTC. Amino acid sequence: CASSLSVRYEQYF. The rearrangement uses TRBV7-3 and TRBJ2-7; D gene ambiguous. Trimming removed 2 bases from V and 3 bases from J, with 8 bases in between. CDR1 SGHTA and CDR2 FQGTGA come from the germline V gene. The CDR3 consists of 13 residues.

This chain joins TRBV28 and TRBJ2-7; 9 bases are a match to TRBD1. CDR3 length: 12 amino acids. J gave up 2 bases and V 10 bases, and 3 bases lay outside the gene matches. The germline V gene has CDR1 MDHEN and CDR2 SYDVKM. CDR3 region: CATDRGTYEQYF. CDR3 nucleotides: TGTGCCACCGACAGGGGGACCTACGAGCAGTACTTC.

To note about this clone: The junction departs from germline at one end; a sequencing error may be responsible. The V call is TRBV4-2, the J call TRBJ1-4; possible D gene TRBD1, 6 bases. This CDR3 is built from 15 residues. Per the germline V gene, CDR1 is LGHNA and CDR2 is YNFKEQ. CDR3 loop: CASRQPSGSPGTIIF. CDR3 bases: TGTGCCAGCAGACAACCCTCGGGGAGCCCCGGGACAATAATTTTT.

The chain combines TRBV30 with TRBJ1-3, with unresolved D. The CDR3 consists of 14 residues. The ends were cut back, 1 base at V and 4 bases at J, with 11 bases in the middle. CDR1 and CDR2 from the germline V gene are GTSNPN and SVGIG (reference sequence). The CDR3 DNA follows: TGTGCCTGGAGTGGGTCGGGGAGGGGAAACACCATATATTTT. It translates to CAWSGSGRGNTIYF.

The V and J genes are TRBV5-1 and TRBJ2-7; TRBD1 agrees at 8 bases. Germline V gene sequence: CDR1 SGHRS, CDR2 YFSETQ. The CDR3 loop spans 16 amino acids. The trim removed 4 bases at V and 3 bases at J, leaving 12 bases unmatched. CDR3 sequence reads: CASSHLGGTGVYEQYF. Here the CDR3 DNA reads TGCGCCAGCAGCCACCTGGGCGGGACAGGTGTCTACGAGCAGTACTTC.